The 25 T cell receptor beta chains given below trace back to one sample, sequenced in a study of T-cell reconstitution after alpha-beta-depleted transplantation in children. Unique molecular identifiers were incorporated during preparation of the TCRbeta library. In TCRdb, the PCR reads were re-called with MiXCR into one record per CDR3 protein. The sample yields some 440,000 distinct CDR3 sequences, around 16% seen once. The sample here was PBMCs, mostly from graft donor cells, taken 360 days after TCRalphabeta/CD19-depleted stem cell transplant. The receptors stem from a boy less than two years old who had a stem cell transplant for Wiskott-Aldrich syndrome, so the T cells may come from the graft donor.

This clonotype has a handful of counts. Here the CDR3 reads CASSLGGRLQETQYF. Written as DNA, the CDR3 is TGTGCCAGCAGTTTAGGGGGCAGACTCCAAGAGACCCAGTACTTC. The chain employs TRBV12-3 or TRBV12-4 and TRBJ2-5; maybe TRBD1 (5 bases). The CDR3 runs 15 residues. Trimming cost V 1 base and J 1 base, with 10 bases left between them.

CDR3 sequence reads: CSVGPGLGLYGYTF. In nucleotides, the CDR3 is TGCAGCGTTGGACCGGGGCTCGGATTATATGGCTACACCTTC. The V call is TRBV29-1, the J call TRBJ1-2; the D gene is possibly TRBD1 (5 bases). The germline V and J ends were trimmed by 4 bases and 5 bases, with 17 bases remaining between them. This CDR3 is 14 amino acids long. The germline V gene encodes CDR1 SQVTM and CDR2 ANQGSEA.

This chain links TRBV5-6 with TRBJ2-1; 7 nucleotides agree with TRBD1. CDR1 and CDR2 from the germline V gene are SGHDT and YYEEEE. This CDR3 region has 15 residues. The V and J ends lost 0 bases and 4 bases, in that order; junction bases with no gene match: 4. Here the CDR3 DNA reads TGTGCCAGCAGCTTGGAGAGGGGGCCGTACAATGAGCAGTTCTTC. Protein product: CASSLERGPYNEQFF.

This clonotype was seen repeatedly, ten times or more. V usage is TRBV29-1 and J usage is TRBJ2-1, with D unresolved. V was trimmed by 2 bases and J by 0 bases, leaving 11 bases between them. This CDR3 region has 15 residues. CDR1 SQVTM and CDR2 ANQGSEA come from the germline V gene. The CDR3 loop is CSVERVLSSYNEQFF. In DNA form, the CDR3 reads TGCAGCGTTGAACGGGTTTTGAGCTCCTACAATGAGCAGTTCTTC.

The chain uses TRBV7-2 and TRBJ1-1; D is uncertain. Germline CDR1 and CDR2: SGHTA and FQGNSA. CDR3 length equals 14 residues. The V end was cut by 2 bases, the J end by 1 base, with 8 bases between. CDR3 coding DNA: TGTGCCAGCAGCTTAATGCCGGGGAACACTGAAGCTTTCTTT. This translates into CASSLMPGNTEAFF.

In this sample, this clonotype turned up a few times. The CDR3 coding sequence is TGTGCCAGCTCACTTGTGTTCGCGCCTAACTATGGCTACACCTTC. It yields the protein CASSLVFAPNYGYTF. The V call is TRBV18, the J call TRBJ1-2, with D hard to call. The CDR3 runs 15 residues. V was cut by 4 bases and J by 0 bases, with 12 bases left in between. The germline gives CDR1 KGHSH, CDR2 LQKENI.

This chain uses TRBV11-2 with TRBJ2-3; TRBD2 matches at 8 bases. Germline V gene sequence: CDR1 SGHAT, CDR2 FQNNGV. The CDR3 length is 18 residues. V lost 5 bases, J lost 1 base, and 14 bases stayed unmatched. In DNA, the CDR3 is TGTGCCAGCAGCCCCCTAGCGGGCAGAGGGGAACGCACAGATACGCAGTATTTT. Residues: CASSPLAGRGERTDTQYF.

The chain employs TRBV5-1 and TRBJ2-7; TRBD2 is a possible D gene (5 bases). Between the trimmed V and J ends, which lost 6 bases and 4 bases, there was a span of 23 bases. The CDR3 contains 16 residues. Germline assignment: CDR1 SGHRS and CDR2 YFSETQ. The CDR3 DNA reads TGCGCCAGCAAATGGAATTTTGGAACTAGTTCATACGAGCAGTACTTC. This sequence encodes CASKWNFGTSSYEQYF.

The rearrangement joins TRBV29-1 to TRBJ2-1, with a weak D call TRBD2 (6 bases). The CDR3 sequence is 10 residues long. The germline V and J ends were trimmed by 3 bases and 13 bases, with 10 bases remaining between them. Germline assignment: CDR1 SQVTM and CDR2 ANQGSEA. The CDR3 loop reads CSVDLGGQFF. CDR3 nucleotides: TGCAGCGTTGATCTCGGGGGACAGTTCTTC.

This clonotype has at least ten counts. The rearrangement joins TRBV29-1 to TRBJ2-7; 10 positions agree with TRBD2. Per germline, CDR1 SQVTM and CDR2 ANQGSEA. Trimming cost V 7 bases and J 4 bases; bases outside gene matches: 10. CDR3 length: 14 amino acids. The CDR3 coding sequence is TGCAGCGCCACAGCGGGAGGGCCCTTTTACGAGCAGTACTTC. It codes for CSATAGGPFYEQYF.

The chain carries TRBV12-3 or TRBV12-4 and TRBJ2-1, with 7 nucleotides matching TRBD1. CDR3 length: 16 amino acids. After removal of 6 bases from V and 4 bases from J, the junction contained 12 bases not matched to a gene. CDR3 coding DNA: TGTGCCAGCAGCAAACGGGACAGTCCTTTTTACAATGAGCAGTTCTTC. Translation gives CASSKRDSPFYNEQFF.

This chain joins TRBV28 and TRBJ1-5; D gene uncertain. CDR1 is MDHEN, CDR2 SYDVKM, per germline. V lost 6 bases to trimming and J lost 6 bases, with 12 bases between them. The CDR3 totals 13 residues. CDR3 sequence reads: CASSPVFTQPQHF. For the CDR3, the DNA is TGTGCCAGCAGCCCCGTATTTACTCAGCCCCAGCATTTT.

This clonotype has more than one count but fewer than ten. The rearrangement links TRBV27 to TRBJ2-3, with 13 bases aligning to TRBD2. J lost 3 bases, V lost 8 bases, and 8 bases had no gene match. This CDR3 is built from 16 residues. Germline CDR1 is MNHEY and CDR2 is SMNVEV (reference sequence). The CDR3 loop reads CASSGLAGIGTDTQYF. DNA of the CDR3: TGTGCCAGCTCGGGACTAGCGGGAATAGGTACAGATACGCAGTATTTT.

The chain employs TRBV7-2 and TRBJ2-5; TRBD2 matches at 7 bases. The CDR3 contains 14 residues. V was clipped by 4 bases and J by 7 bases; unmatched bases: 9. The V gene's germline CDR1 is SGHTA and CDR2 FQGNSA. CDR3 nucleotides: TGTGCCAGCAGCTCCAGCGTGGGGGGGGGGACCCAGTACTTC. Amino acids: CASSSSVGGGTQYF.

This clonotype was counted only a few times. The chain recombines TRBV12-3 or TRBV12-4 with TRBJ2-5, with 9 bases identical to TRBD1. V shed 3 bases and J 7 bases; nucleotides not matched to a gene: 9. There are 15 residues in the CDR3. The CDR3 DNA reads TGTGCCAGCAGTTTCCGGGACAGGGCTCGGGGGACCCAGTACTTC. Translating it yields CASSFRDRARGTQYF.

This chain connects TRBV10-3 to TRBJ2-2; 11 bases map to TRBD2. With 6 bases clipped from V and 5 bases from J, the junction kept 2 bases outside the gene matches. This CDR3 contains 14 residues. Germline V CDR1 and CDR2: ENHRY, SYGVKD. The CDR3 sequence is CAIRTSGATGELFF. The CDR3 region has the DNA TGTGCCATCAGGACTAGCGGGGCAACCGGGGAGCTGTTTTTT.

This clonotype was counted only a few times. The V gene is TRBV7-2, the J gene TRBJ2-1; weak D call: TRBD2 (5 bases). V was cut by 0 bases and J by 6 bases, with 9 bases left in between. Germline assignment: CDR1 SGHTA and CDR2 FQGNSA. CDR3 length equals 14 residues. CDR3 nucleotides: TGTGCCAGCAGCTTAGCCGGAGGAAGCAATGAGCAGTTCTTC. Protein sequence: CASSLAGGSNEQFF.

This clonotype came up a few times. The DNA of the CDR3 is TGTGCCAGCAGCCAGACACAGGGAGGTGGGGCCAACGTCCTGACTTTC. This sequence encodes CASSQTQGGGANVLTF. This chain joins TRBV5-6 and TRBJ2-6, with D perhaps given as TRBD1 or TRBD2 (6 bases each). V lost 4 bases, J lost 3 bases, and 14 bases lay in between. This CDR3 contains 16 residues. Germline-derived CDR1 and CDR2 are SGHDT and YYEEEE.

V gene TRBV6-5 combines with J gene TRBJ2-4, with D possibly matching TRBD2 (7 bases). The CDR3 is 15 residues long. From germline, CDR1 is MNHEY and CDR2 SVGAGI. The V end lost 2 bases, the J end lost 3 bases, and 11 bases lay between the germline ends. CDR3 protein: CASSYVGGGKNIQYF. Written as DNA, the CDR3 is TGTGCCAGCAGTTACGTGGGAGGGGGCAAAAACATTCAGTACTTC.

This clonotype was counted a few times. The rearrangement links TRBV5-1 to TRBJ2-7; 10 positions agree with TRBD1. This CDR3 has 17 amino acids. Germline loops: CDR1 SGHRS, CDR2 YFSETQ. The trim removed 4 bases at V and 3 bases at J, leaving 13 bases unmatched. The CDR3 nucleotides read TGCGCCAGCAGCCCCCCGGTGGGGACAGGGGTCTTCTACGAGCAGTACTTC. Residues: CASSPPVGTGVFYEQYF.

This clonotype was counted between two and nine times. Here the CDR3 DNA reads TGTGCCAGCAGCTCCACCGGGACTACGAACACCGGGGAGCTGTTTTTT. Its translation: CASSSTGTTNTGELFF. The rearrangement uses TRBV7-2 and TRBJ2-2, with 7 bases aligning to TRBD2. The junction had 5 bases not matched to a gene; V was cut back by 4 bases and J by 0 bases. There are 16 residues in the CDR3. Germline V gene sequence: CDR1 SGHTA, CDR2 FQGNSA.

V gene TRBV5-1 combines with J gene TRBJ2-1; a possible D gene is TRBD2 (7 bases). Germline CDR1 reads SGHRS; CDR2 reads YFSETQ. With 3 bases removed from V and 8 bases from J, the gap between germline ends came to 18 bases. CDR3 length: 15 amino acids. CDR3 protein: CASSSWRTGRDEQFF. The CDR3 DNA is TGCGCCAGCAGCTCTTGGCGTACAGGGAGGGATGAGCAGTTCTTC. The variable domain in full, completed from reference TRBV5-1 and TRBJ2-1, reads KAGVTQTPRYLIKTRGQQVTLSCSPISGHRSVSWYQQTPGQGLQFLFEYFSETQRNKGNFPGRFSGRQFSNSRSEMNVSTLELGDSALYLCASSSWRTGRDEQFFGPGTRLTVL.

A note on this clonotype: Since a much larger clone is just one base distant, this may be a read error. V and J are TRBV7-9 and TRBJ1-5; 8 nucleotides align to TRBD1. Germline loops: CDR1 SEHNR, CDR2 FQNEAQ (reference sequence). The CDR3 covers 15 residues. The CDR3 DNA reads TGTGCCAGCAGATTAGAAGGACAGGGCGGTCAGCCCCAGCATTTT. Its translation is CASRLEGQGGQPQHF.

This clonotype was recorded a few times. The chain couples TRBV6-4 to TRBJ2-5; D is uncertain. The CDR3 length is 21 residues. V lost 6 bases and J lost 6, with 38 bases in between. Germline V gene lookup returns CDR1 MRHNA and CDR2 SNTAGT. The CDR3 DNA is TGTGCCAGCAGGACAACGGGCGGCCCTTTCATCAATGCACAGATACAGAAGACCCAGTACTTC. Its translation is CASRTTGGPFINAQIQKTQYF.

This clonotype was observed many times. J is TRBJ2-5 and V is TRBV7-9; D ambiguous. V lost 1 base and J lost 1, with 7 bases in between. The CDR3 totals 14 residues. Germline V gene lookup returns CDR1 SEHNR and CDR2 FQNEAQ (reference sequence). The chain's CDR3 is CASSLDIPQETQYF. CDR3 sequence (DNA): TGTGCCAGCAGCTTAGATATCCCCCAAGAGACCCAGTACTTC.